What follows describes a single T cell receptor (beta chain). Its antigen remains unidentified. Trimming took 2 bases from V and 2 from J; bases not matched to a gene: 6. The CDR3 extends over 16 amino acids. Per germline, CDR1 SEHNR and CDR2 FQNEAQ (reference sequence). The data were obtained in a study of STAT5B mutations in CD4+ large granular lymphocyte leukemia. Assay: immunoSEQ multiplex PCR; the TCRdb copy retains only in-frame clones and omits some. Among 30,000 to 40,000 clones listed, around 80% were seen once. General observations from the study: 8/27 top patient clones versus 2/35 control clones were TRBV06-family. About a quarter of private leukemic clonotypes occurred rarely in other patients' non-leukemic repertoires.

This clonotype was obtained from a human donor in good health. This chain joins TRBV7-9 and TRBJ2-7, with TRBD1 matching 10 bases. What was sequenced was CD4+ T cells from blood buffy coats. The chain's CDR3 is CASSLLPGQGPYEQYF. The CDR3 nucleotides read TGTGCCAGCAGCTTACTCCCGGGACAGGGGCCCTACGAGCAGTACTTC.